This TCR beta chain was profiled in a study of breast tumors, draining lymph nodes, adjacent tissues. Study-level results: Tumor repertoires ranked between lymph nodes and nontumor tissue in diversity, with V and J gene preferences.

One entry per CDR3 protein, called by TCRdb with MiXCR from the multiplex PCR reads. The sample shows approximately 230,000 distinct CDR3 sequences, nearly 35% of them seen only once. Axillary draining lymph nodes of breast cancer patients supplied the node samples. About this clonotype itself: What it binds is unknown.

The sample taken for sequencing was axillary lymph node tissue. This receptor was obtained from a female donor with breast cancer. Some clones in this sample may be carry-over from other donors' samples.

CDR3 coding DNA: TGTGCCAGTATCCCGTTAGACTCTGCGGGAGGGGAGACCCAGTACTTC. It yields the protein CASIPLDSAGGETQYF. The gene calls are TRBV19 and TRBJ2-5; 9 positions agree with TRBD2. The CDR3 is 16 amino acids. From germline, CDR1 is LNHDA and CDR2 SQIVND (reference sequence). Trimming cost V 7 bases and J 5 bases; bases outside gene matches: 14. The full variable domain, completed using reference TRBV19 and TRBJ2-5, is DGGITQSPKYLFRKEGQNVTLSCEQNLNHDAMYWYRQDPGQGLRLIYYSQIVNDFQKGDIAEGYSVSREKKESFPLTVTSAQKNPTAFYLCASIPLDSAGGETQYFGPGTRLLVL.